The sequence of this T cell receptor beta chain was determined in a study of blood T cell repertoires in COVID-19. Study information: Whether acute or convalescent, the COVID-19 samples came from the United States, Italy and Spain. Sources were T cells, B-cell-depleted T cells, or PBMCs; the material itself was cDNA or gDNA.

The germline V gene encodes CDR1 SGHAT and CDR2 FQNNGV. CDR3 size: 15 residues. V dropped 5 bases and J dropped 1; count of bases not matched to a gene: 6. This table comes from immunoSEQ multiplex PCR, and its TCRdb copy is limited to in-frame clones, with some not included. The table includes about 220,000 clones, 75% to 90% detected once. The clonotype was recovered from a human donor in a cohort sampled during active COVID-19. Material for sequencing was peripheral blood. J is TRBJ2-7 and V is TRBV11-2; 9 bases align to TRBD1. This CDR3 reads CASSPRQGGSYEQYF. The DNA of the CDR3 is TGTGCCAGCAGCCCTCGACAGGGGGGGTCCTACGAGCAGTACTTC.